Each of the 12 T cell receptor beta chains below was sequenced from the same sample in a study of T cell repertoires in cytomegalovirus infection (dated by TCRdb to between 2018 and 2020). TCRdb names Illumina HiSeq 1500 as the instrument used. The raw public reads went through TCRdb reprocessing: fastp at Q25, MiXCR clone calling, in-frame beta chains kept. Every distinct CDR3 protein forms one entry, paired with its most common genes and DNA. The sample table shows fewer than 55,000 distinct CDR3 sequences, and about 19% are seen once. Around three quarters of the sample is held by the ten biggest clonotypes. The treatment or condition label, read with the paper, signifies: in vitro stimulation with specific CMV peptide epitopes to enrich CMV-specific T cells. The antigens of these receptors remain unknown. Material: CD8+ T cells from cultured PBMCs, obtained from culture after CMV antigen stimulation. Receptors were obtained from a human donor in good health (CMV status not recorded). Some clones in this sample may be carry-over from other donors' samples.

The chain recombines TRBV11-2 with TRBJ2-1; TRBD2 matches at 8 bases. After removal of 1 base from V and 3 bases from J, the junction contained 5 bases not matched to a gene. The germline V gene has CDR1 SGHAT and CDR2 FQNNGV. The CDR3 length is 16 residues. CDR3 DNA sequence: TGTGCCAGCAGCTTAGGTGGGCTAGCGGGCTACAATGAGCAGTTCTTC. It specifies CASSLGGLAGYNEQFF.

The sample holds a few counts of this clonotype. The V and J genes are TRBV4-2 and TRBJ1-1; D is possibly TRBD1 (6 bases). Germline assignment: CDR1 LGHNA and CDR2 YNFKEQ. This CDR3 comprises 12 residues. Trimming left V 2 bases short and J 5 bases short, with 6 bases between. In nucleotides, the CDR3 is TGTGCCAGCAGCCAAAGGGGGACTGAAGCTTTCTTT. Translation: CASSQRGTEAFF.

The rearrangement uses TRBV27 and TRBJ1-1, with D uncertain. Looked up from germline, CDR1 is MNHEY and CDR2 is SMNVEV (reference sequence). V lost 0 bases, J lost 1 base, and 6 bases lay in between. This CDR3 spans 14 amino acids. The CDR3: CASSLSGWNTEAFF. As DNA, the CDR3 is TGTGCCAGCAGTTTATCGGGATGGAACACTGAAGCTTTCTTT.

The chain carries TRBV20-1 and TRBJ2-2, with unresolved D. The germline V gene has CDR1 DFQATT and CDR2 SNEGSKA (reference sequence). The CDR3 consists of 12 residues. V lost 1 base and J 3 bases, leaving 3 bases between the germline ends. The CDR3 DNA sequence: TGCAGTGCTAGAGGCCACACCGGGGAGCTGTTTTTT. Its protein product is CSARGHTGELFF.

The chain has TRBV6-5 and TRBJ2-7; 8 bases align to TRBD1. V shed 5 bases and J 0 bases; nucleotides not matched to a gene: 6. CDR1 MNHEY and CDR2 SVGAGI come from the germline V gene. This CDR3 spans 15 amino acids. The CDR3 spells CASSKYRGASYEQYF. Written as DNA, the CDR3 is TGTGCCAGCAGTAAGTACAGGGGGGCCTCCTACGAGCAGTACTTC.

This rearrangement joins TRBV7-6 to TRBJ2-7; D is uncertain. This CDR3 region has 14 residues. Germline V gives CDR1 SGHVS, CDR2 FNYEAQ. Trimming cost V 0 bases and J 1 base, with 7 bases left between them. The CDR3 nucleotides are TGTGCCAGCAGCTTAGCGACGGATTCCTACGAGCAGTACTTC. This sequence encodes CASSLATDSYEQYF.

The chain couples TRBV19 to TRBJ2-1; D not certain. The V end was cut by 3 bases, the J end by 1 base, with 13 bases between. The germline V gene has CDR1 LNHDA and CDR2 SQIVND (reference sequence). The CDR3 has 16 residues. The CDR3 DNA sequence: TGTGCCAGTAGTATTTTGGGCTACAAATCCTACAATGAGCAGTTCTTC. This gives the protein CASSILGYKSYNEQFF. The full variable domain, in which reference TRBV19 and TRBJ2-1 provide the parts outside the CDR3, is DGGITQSPKYLFRKEGQNVTLSCEQNLNHDAMYWYRQDPGQGLRLIYYSQIVNDFQKGDIAEGYSVSREKKESFPLTVTSAQKNPTAFYLCASSILGYKSYNEQFFGPGTRLTVL.

The genes are TRBV7-8 and TRBJ2-7, with a weak D call TRBD1 (5 bases). CDR1 SGHVS and CDR2 FQNEAQ come from the germline V gene. This CDR3 contains 13 residues. V lost 4 bases and J lost 0, with 7 bases in between. The CDR3 here is CASSYRSSYEQYF. The CDR3 DNA is TGTGCCAGCAGCTACAGGAGCTCCTACGAGCAGTACTTC.

This clonotype was seen repeatedly, ten times or more. This chain connects TRBV19 to TRBJ1-5; 7 bases line up with TRBD1. The CDR3 length is 16 residues. With V trimmed by 9 bases and J by 6 bases, 17 bases remained unmatched. Germline assignment: CDR1 LNHDA and CDR2 SQIVND (reference sequence). CDR3 nucleotide sequence: TGTGCCAGCAGACCGTGGGTGGCAGGGGGAGGTCAGCCCCAGCATTTT. It yields the protein CASRPWVAGGGQPQHF.

The chain recombines TRBV5-5 with TRBJ2-7; 10 bases line up with TRBD1. The CDR3 runs 14 residues. V was clipped by 9 bases and J by 4 bases; unmatched bases: 10. From germline, CDR1 is SGHKS and CDR2 YYEKEE (reference sequence). The CDR3 bases are TGTGCCACCTATAAGGGACAGGGGAAGTACGAGCAGTACTTC. Its translation is CATYKGQGKYEQYF. Full variable domain (rest looked up from reference TRBV5-5 and TRBJ2-7): DAGVTQSPTHLIKTRGQQVTLRCSPISGHKSVSWYQQVLGQGPQFIFQYYEKEERGRGNFPDRFSARQFPNYSSELNVNALLLGDSALYLCATYKGQGKYEQYFGPGTRLTVT.

This sequence joins TRBV7-2 and TRBJ1-5; D perhaps matches TRBD1 (5 bases). V lost 0 bases and J 4 bases, leaving 13 bases between the germline ends. The germline V gene has CDR1 SGHTA and CDR2 FQGNSA. The CDR3 is made up of 16 amino acids. This CDR3 is CASSLAPPDRNQPQHF. The CDR3 DNA sequence: TGTGCCAGCAGCTTAGCACCCCCCGACAGAAATCAGCCCCAGCATTTT. Looking up the rest from reference TRBV7-2 and TRBJ1-5 gives the full variable domain: GAGVSQSPSNKVTEKGKDVELRCDPISGHTALYWYRQSLGQGLEFLIYFQGNSAPDKSGLPSDRFSAERTGGSVSTLTIQRTQQEDSAVYLCASSLAPPDRNQPQHFGDGTRLSIL.

The V gene is TRBV4-2, the J gene TRBJ1-5; D uncertain. The CDR3 has 14 residues. Germline loops: CDR1 LGHNA, CDR2 YNFKEQ. V was shortened by 3 bases and J by 5 bases, with 11 bases between the two germline ends. CDR3 sequence reads: CASSHPDGHQPQHF. CDR3 in DNA: TGTGCCAGCAGCCACCCGGACGGCCATCAGCCCCAGCATTTT.